This entry lists 32 T cell receptor beta chains sequenced from one sample in a study of liver allograft versus peripheral blood T cells. Whole-study context: Repertoires of T cell receptors in transplanted livers were compared with recipients' peripheral blood repertoires.

TCRdb recomputed calls from the reads with MiXCR, one row per CDR3 protein. The sample has some 7,800 distinct CDR3 sequences, more than 15% seen once. The receptors shown here come from a human patient who had a liver transplant. The T cells may come from the graft donor.

By share of the sample, this clonotype is medium-sized. The chain links TRBV19 to TRBJ1-1, with D possibly matching TRBD1 (6 bases). CDR3 length: 14 residues. V was shortened by 4 bases and J by 4 bases, with 13 bases between the two germline ends. From germline, CDR1 is LNHDA and CDR2 SQIVND (reference sequence). The CDR3 DNA sequence: TGTGCCAGTAGTACCCAGGGGAGCGGCACTGAAGCTTTCTTT. The encoded protein is CASSTQGSGTEAFF.

Comments on this clonotype: This could be a read error, since a much larger clone is one nucleotide away. V and J are TRBV6-6 and TRBJ2-3; D might be TRBD1 (6 bases). From germline, CDR1 is MNHNY and CDR2 SVGAGI (reference sequence). The ends were cut back, 0 bases at V and 5 bases at J, with 9 bases in the middle. CDR3 length: 14 amino acids. The CDR3 protein is CASSYSRGGDTQYF. The CDR3 DNA follows: TGTGCCAGCAGTTACTCGAGAGGGGGAGATACGCAGTATTTT.

This clonotype was picked up many times. This chain uses TRBV7-9 with TRBJ2-5, with TRBD2 as a possible D gene (7 bases). The CDR3 extends over 13 amino acids. Trimming left V 8 bases short and J 5 bases short, with 15 bases between. Germline V gene sequence: CDR1 SEHNR, CDR2 FQNEAQ (reference sequence). The CDR3 here is CASRTGRGETQYF. CDR3 bases: TGTGCCAGCCGCACAGGGAGGGGGGAGACCCAGTACTTC.

In this sample, this clonotype turned up many times. V is TRBV6-5 and J is TRBJ1-2; D perhaps matches TRBD1 (5 bases). The CDR3 has 14 residues. Germline V gene sequence: CDR1 MNHEY, CDR2 SVGAGI. The germline V and J ends were trimmed by 8 bases and 6 bases, with 19 bases remaining between them. The chain's CDR3 is CASRNLRGSNGYTF. Here the CDR3 DNA reads TGTGCCAGCCGCAATCTGCGGGGGAGCAATGGCTACACCTTC.

The CDR3: CATSASSNQPQHF. The CDR3 nucleotides read TGTGCCACCAGCGCTTCAAGCAATCAGCCCCAGCATTTT. The chain carries TRBV15 and TRBJ1-5; D gene uncertain. With 5 bases removed from V and 1 base from J, the gap between germline ends came to 6 bases. Germline loops: CDR1 LNHNV, CDR2 YYDKDF (reference sequence). This CDR3 is 13 amino acids long.

This clonotype has a handful of counts. The V call is TRBV2, the J call TRBJ2-7; no clear D gene. The CDR3 is made up of 14 amino acids. CDR1 is SNHLY, CDR2 FYNNEI, per germline. Trimming stripped 6 bases from V and 4 bases from J, with 16 bases between. The CDR3 DNA follows: TGTGCCAGCAGCTGGACCTTCTTATTTTACGAGCAGTACTTC. It codes for CASSWTFLFYEQYF.

By frequency in the sample, this clonotype is medium-sized (0.01 to 0.1%). The chain recombines TRBV5-6 with TRBJ1-1, with D tentatively TRBD1 (6 bases). Germline CDR1 SGHDT, CDR2 YYEEEE. The CDR3 covers 14 residues. V lost 0 bases and J 4 bases, leaving 10 bases between the germline ends. CDR3 bases: TGTGCCAGCAGCTTGGGTCTCAGGGGCACTGAAGCTTTCTTT. This encodes CASSLGLRGTEAFF. Full variable domain (remainder filled in from reference TRBV5-6 and TRBJ1-1): DAGVTQSPTHLIKTRGQQVTLRCSPKSGHDTVSWYQQALGQGPQFIFQYYEEEERQRGNFPDRFSGHQFPNYSSELNVNALLLGDSALYLCASSLGLRGTEAFFGQGTRLTVV.

The sample holds many counts of this clonotype. The genes are TRBV7-9 and TRBJ2-7; no reliable D call. The CDR3 extends over 14 amino acids. The germline V gene encodes CDR1 SEHNR and CDR2 FQNEAQ (reference sequence). Trimming cost V 2 bases and J 0 bases, with 8 bases left between them. CDR3 loop: CASSLLGASYEQYF. CDR3 in DNA: TGTGCCAGCAGCTTACTAGGCGCCTCCTACGAGCAGTACTTC.

The V gene is TRBV12-3 or TRBV12-4, the J gene TRBJ1-2; D perhaps matches TRBD1 (5 bases). CDR3 length equals 15 residues. Trimming removed 5 bases from V and 0 bases from J, with 13 bases in between. This chain's CDR3 is CASSTGTAANYGYTF. The CDR3 DNA is TGTGCCAGCAGTACAGGAACCGCCGCTAACTATGGCTACACCTTC.

The chain is built from TRBV7-9 and TRBJ1-1; no firm D call. Germline assignment: CDR1 SEHNR and CDR2 FQNEAQ (reference sequence). This CDR3 contains 12 residues. Deletions cut 1 base from V and 10 bases from J, with 10 bases between. CDR3 coding DNA: TGTGCCAGCAGCTTAGTCGCAGGTCGAGCTTTCTTT. This sequence encodes CASSLVAGRAFF.

This clonotype is medium-sized. The rearrangement links TRBV18 to TRBJ1-1, with 9 bases fitting TRBD1. Per the germline V gene, CDR1 is KGHSH and CDR2 is LQKENI. V dropped 5 bases and J dropped 2; count of bases not matched to a gene: 12. The CDR3 runs 17 residues. The CDR3 spells CASSGTTGGGVNTEAFF. CDR3 nucleotide sequence: TGTGCCAGCTCAGGTACAACAGGGGGCGGTGTTAACACTGAAGCTTTCTTT.

This clonotype is termed medium-sized. The chain links TRBV7-2 to TRBJ1-2; D call uncertain. V lost 4 bases and J 6 bases, leaving 12 bases between the germline ends. Germline assignment: CDR1 SGHTA and CDR2 FQGNSA. The CDR3 has 13 residues. The CDR3 spells CASSSIQSDGYTF. The CDR3 DNA reads as TGTGCCAGCAGCTCGATACAGTCGGATGGCTACACCTTC.

Notes on this clonotype: This may arise from a read error, as a much more abundant clone is one base away. The chain combines TRBV27 with TRBJ2-2, with D tentatively TRBD2 (5 bases). CDR3 length equals 16 residues. Germline CDR1 is MNHEY and CDR2 is SMNVEV (reference sequence). CDR3 bases: TGTGCCAGCGGTTTATACGGGATACTGAACACCGGGGAGCTGTTTTTT. Translation gives CASGLYGILNTGELFF.

In its sample, this clonotype is medium-sized. J is TRBJ1-6 and V is TRBV7-2; D gene unclear. Germline CDR1 reads SGHTA; CDR2 reads FQGNSA. CDR3 length equals 14 residues. Trimming took off 2 bases at V and 7 bases at J, with 9 bases between the two ends. CDR3 in DNA: TGTGCCAGCAGCTTAAGGCGCCGGAATTCACCCCTCCACTTT. Amino acids: CASSLRRRNSPLHF.

J is TRBJ1-4 and V is TRBV15; the match to TRBD1 covers 9 bases. Germline V CDR1 and CDR2: LNHNV, YYDKDF (reference sequence). V lost 3 bases to trimming and J lost 7 bases; unmatched junction nucleotides: 6. This CDR3 has 15 residues. The CDR3 region is CATSRAGTGFEKLFF. CDR3 coding DNA: TGTGCCACCAGCAGGGCCGGGACAGGGTTTGAAAAACTGTTTTTT. The full variable domain, completed using reference TRBV15 and TRBJ1-4, is DAMVIQNPRYQVTQFGKPVTLSCSQTLNHNVMYWYQQKSSQAPKLLFHYYDKDFNNEADTPDNFQSRRPNTSFCFLDIRSPGLGDTAMYLCATSRAGTGFEKLFFGSGTQLSVL.

The sample holds many counts of this clonotype. The chain recombines TRBV7-9 with TRBJ2-7, with a possible D match to TRBD1 (6 bases). This CDR3 region has 12 residues. CDR1 and CDR2 (germline): SEHNR, FQNEAQ (reference sequence). Trimming removed 5 bases from V and 7 bases from J, with 12 bases in between. The CDR3 nucleotides read TGTGCCAGCAGCCCGACAGGCCGGGAGCAGTACTTC. This sequence encodes CASSPTGREQYF.

This clonotype was seen at least ten times. The J gene is TRBJ1-5, the V gene TRBV12-5; 8 bases agree with TRBD1. This CDR3 spans 16 amino acids. With 3 bases clipped from V and 1 base from J, the junction kept 5 bases outside the gene matches. The germline V gene has CDR1 LGHNT and CDR2 FRNRAP. CDR3 DNA sequence: TGTGCTAGTGGTTTCTCCACAGGGGGAAGCAATCAGCCCCAGCATTTT. Translating gives CASGFSTGGSNQPQHF.

This clonotype is medium-sized within its sample. V and J are TRBV7-3 and TRBJ2-1; unclear D gene. The germline V gene has CDR1 SGHTA and CDR2 FQGTGA. The length of the CDR3 is 15 residues. Trimming cost V 1 base and J 0 bases, with 7 bases left between them. CDR3 sequence: CASSLMTGSYNEQFF. The CDR3 coding sequence is TGTGCCAGCAGCTTAATGACTGGCTCCTACAATGAGCAGTTCTTC.

This clonotype has a count of ten or more. This chain connects TRBV6-6 to TRBJ1-2; TRBD1 might be the D (6 bases). V lost 9 bases to trimming and J lost 6 bases, with 17 bases between them. CDR3 size: 13 residues. Germline assignment: CDR1 MNHNY and CDR2 SVGAGI (reference sequence). The CDR3 DNA reads as TGTGCCAGTGACTCTCCTAGGGGGGATGGCTACACCTTC. Protein sequence: CASDSPRGDGYTF.

This clonotype was counted at least ten times. The chain links TRBV6-2 or TRBV6-3 to TRBJ1-2; 7 bases fit TRBD1. Unmatched junction bases numbered 8, after V lost 6 bases and J lost 7 bases. This CDR3 comprises 13 residues. Germline V lookup: CDR1 MNHEY, CDR2 SVGEGT. CDR3 loop: CASSPNYRGGYTF. For the CDR3, the DNA is TGTGCCAGCAGCCCAAATTACAGGGGTGGCTACACCTTC.

This clonotype has a handful of counts. The V gene is TRBV6-1, the J gene TRBJ1-5, with D possibly TRBD1 on 5 matching bases. The CDR3 contains 14 residues. V was pared by 3 bases and J by 7 bases, with 13 bases between. The germline CDR1 and CDR2 sequences are MNHNS and SASEGT. CDR3 loop: CASSDREGYQPQHF. The CDR3 nucleotides are TGTGCCAGCAGTGACAGGGAAGGGTACCAGCCCCAGCATTTT.

This clonotype is labeled medium-sized (0.01 to 0.1%). The rearrangement uses TRBV10-3 and TRBJ1-6; weak D call: TRBD1 (5 bases). The germline CDR1 and CDR2 sequences are ENHRY and SYGVKD. V shed 7 bases and J shed 7 bases, with 11 bases lying between them. The length of the CDR3 is 13 residues. CDR3 nucleotide sequence: TGTGCCATCAAGAGGGGAGAGAATTCACCCCTCCACTTT. Its protein product is CAIKRGENSPLHF.

V gene TRBV20-1 combines with J gene TRBJ1-5; no firm D call. Trimming left V 0 bases short and J 0 bases short, with 6 bases between. From germline, CDR1 is DFQATT and CDR2 SNEGSKA (reference sequence). The CDR3 is 14 residues long. The CDR3 region is CSAREPDSNQPQHF. CDR3 nucleotide sequence: TGCAGTGCTAGAGAGCCGGATAGCAATCAGCCCCAGCATTTT.

Many counts were recorded for this clonotype. This chain uses TRBV20-1 with TRBJ1-1; 8 bases fit TRBD1. The germline V gene encodes CDR1 DFQATT and CDR2 SNEGSKA (reference sequence). The CDR3 contains 13 residues. Trimming took 6 bases from V and 0 from J; bases not matched to a gene: 3. The CDR3 nucleotides are TGCAGTGCGCAGGGACAGGTGAACACTGAAGCTTTCTTT. This gives the protein CSAQGQVNTEAFF.

The chain couples TRBV12-3 or TRBV12-4 to TRBJ2-2; D call uncertain. CDR3 length equals 15 residues. Trimming removed 6 bases at V and 3 bases at J, with 14 bases between. In DNA, the CDR3 is TGTGCCAGCAGAACGCGCTACAGCTACACCGGGGAGCTGTTTTTT. The encoded protein is CASRTRYSYTGELFF.

By share of the sample, this clonotype is medium-sized. The rearrangement joins TRBV9 to TRBJ1-2; D gene ambiguous. The CDR3 length is 17 residues. V was clipped by 0 bases and J by 4 bases, with 19 bases between them. CDR1 is SGDLS, CDR2 YYNGEE, per germline. The CDR3 loop reads CASSVAPAGRSTYGYTF. In DNA form, the CDR3 reads TGTGCCAGCAGCGTAGCCCCCGCAGGCCGGTCCACCTATGGCTACACCTTC.

V is TRBV19 and J is TRBJ1-4; D is ambiguous. The CDR3 sequence is 14 residues long. Between the trimmed V and J ends, which lost 6 bases and 0 bases, there was a span of 8 bases. CDR1 is LNHDA and CDR2 is SQIVND in the germline V gene (reference sequence). The CDR3 nucleotides are TGTGCCAGTAGCCCAGGAGCAACTAATGAAAAACTGTTTTTT. Translation gives CASSPGATNEKLFF.

The chain employs TRBV3-1 and TRBJ1-5; the D gene is possibly TRBD1 (6 bases). The ends were cut back, 0 bases at V and 7 bases at J, with 13 bases in the middle. From germline, CDR1 is LGHDT and CDR2 YNNKEL (reference sequence). The CDR3 has 15 residues. This CDR3 reads CASSQDWGGGQPQHF. In DNA, the CDR3 is TGTGCCAGCAGCCAAGATTGGGGGGGCGGACAGCCCCAGCATTTT.

This clonotype is labeled as medium-sized (0.01 to 0.1%). The V gene is TRBV5-1, the J gene TRBJ1-3; the D is unclear. In germline, CDR1 is SGHRS, CDR2 YFSETQ. The CDR3 is 14 amino acids. The V and J ends lost 6 bases and 3 bases respectively, with 13 bases between them. CDR3 bases: TGCGCCAGCACCCTCAACAGCCATGGAAACACCATATATTTT. Translation gives CASTLNSHGNTIYF.

This clonotype was seen only a few times. V is TRBV7-9 and J is TRBJ2-1; D unresolved. Trimming pared 0 bases from V and 8 bases from J, leaving 2 bases between. The CDR3 is made up of 11 amino acids. Germline V gives CDR1 SEHNR, CDR2 FQNEAQ (reference sequence). The CDR3 DNA reads TGTGCCAGCAGCTTAGCAGATGAGCAGTTCTTC. This sequence encodes CASSLADEQFF.

This clonotype occurred many times. This chain uses TRBV12-5 with TRBJ1-1, with D unresolved. The ends were cut back, 3 bases at V and 10 bases at J, with 9 bases in the middle. CDR1 and CDR2 (germline): LGHNT, FRNRAP. The CDR3 runs to 11 residues. In DNA, the CDR3 is TGTGCTAGTGGTTTACGGGGTGGAGCTTTCTTT. Translated: CASGLRGGAFF.

Relative to its sample, this clonotype is medium-sized (0.01 to 0.1%). The chain joins TRBV19 to TRBJ1-2; D possibly corresponds to TRBD1 (6 bases). The V end was cut by 4 bases, the J end by 0 bases, with 12 bases between. Germline CDR1 is LNHDA and CDR2 is SQIVND (reference sequence). The CDR3 has 15 amino acids. CDR3 DNA sequence: TGTGCCAGTAGTACCTCAGGGGAAGCTAACTATGGCTACACCTTC. Translated, it gives CASSTSGEANYGYTF.